The next 2 T cell receptor beta chains were all read from a single sample in a study of graft-versus-host responses after intestinal transplantation. Assay: immunoSEQ multiplex PCR; the TCRdb copy retains only in-frame clones and omits some. In the table there are 90,000 to 120,000 clones, over 80% of which are singletons. No cognate antigen is known for these TCRs. This sample comprised unstimulated CD4+ T cells sorted from spleen or lymph node cells, obtained before transplant. These TCRs come from a human donor who was the organ donor for an intestinal transplant.

CDR3 protein: CASSAPRGLDEKLFF. The CDR3 coding sequence is TGTGCCAGCAGCGCCCCCAGGGGGCTGGATGAAAAACTGTTTTTT. This rearrangement joins TRBV6-5 to TRBJ1-4, with 8 bases matching TRBD1. This CDR3 spans 15 amino acids. V shed 6 bases and J 6 bases; nucleotides not matched to a gene: 9. Per the germline V gene, CDR1 is MNHEY and CDR2 is SVGAGI.

The rearrangement links TRBV5-5 to TRBJ2-1; 14 nucleotides agree with TRBD2. V lost 4 bases to trimming and J lost 7 bases; unmatched junction nucleotides: 1. The CDR3 consists of 14 residues. Germline V CDR1 and CDR2: SGHKS, YYEKEE (reference sequence). The CDR3 nucleotides are TGTGCCAGCAGCCGACTAGCGGGAGGGAATGAGCAGTTCTTC. Encoded protein: CASSRLAGGNEQFF.